These T cell receptor beta chains were read from a single sample in a study of cytomegalovirus exposure and HLA in healthy donors. Libraries were prepared by immunoSEQ multiplex PCR; TCRdb keeps only in-frame clonotypes and omits some of them. Its clone listing holds some 200,000 clones. Sequencing input: PBMCs. Source of these receptors: a woman between 18 and 29 years old in good health and CMV-seropositive. CDR3s include the opening cysteine and the closing phenylalanine or tryptophan. Each record gives: J gene, V gene, D gene, CDR3 DNA, CDR3 protein. D genes are given only for firm matches.

TRBJ2-3 | TRBV30 | . | TGTGCCTGGAGTGTCGTTGGGGCCGATACGCAGTATTTT | CAWSVVGADTQYF
TRBJ1-5 | TRBV19 | . | TGTGCCAGTAGTACCGGGACACCGTATAGCAATCAGCCCCAGCATTTT | CASSTGTPYSNQPQHF
TRBJ1-5 | TRBV18 | TRBD1 | TGTGCCAGCTCACCGTCGGGACAGAGGATTAATCAGCCCCAGCATTTT | CASSPSGQRINQPQHF
TRBJ1-6 | TRBV4-3 | TRBD1 | TGCGCCAGCAGCCGGGACAGGGTGTCACCCCTCCACTTT | CASSRDRVSPLHF
TRBJ2-5 | TRBV7-2 | TRBD2 | TGTGCCAGCAGCTTAGGCCTAGCGGGGGGTCTCCTGTTCCAAGAGACCCAGTACTTC | CASSLGLAGGLLFQETQYF
TRBJ2-1 | TRBV29-1 | . | TGCAGCGTCCTAGACCCGCACAATGAGCAGTTCTTC | CSVLDPHNEQFF
TRBJ1-4 | TRBV5-1 | . | TGCGCCAGCAGCTCGGGTCCGCCAGATGAAAAACTGTTTTTT | CASSSGPPDEKLFF
TRBJ2-2 | TRBV5-1 | . | TGCGCCACCCTGGGGCCAGGGAACACCGGGGAGCTGTTTTTT | CATLGPGNTGELFF
TRBJ2-2 | TRBV5-4 | TRBD1 | TGTGCCAGCAGCCAAGACAGGGGGCGGAACACCGGGGAGCTGTTTTTT | CASSQDRGRNTGELFF
TRBJ1-1 | TRBV11-1 | . | TGTGCCAGCAGCTTAGGACAGGCAAACACTGAAGCTTTCTTT | CASSLGQANTEAFF
TRBJ2-5 | TRBV5-1 | TRBD2 | TGCGCCAGCAGCCTCAAAACGCCGGGACTAGCGGGAGGAGAGACCCAGTACTTC | CASSLKTPGLAGGETQYF
TRBJ1-1 | TRBV7-2 | TRBD1 | TGTGCCAGCAGCCTGACAGGGTTGACGGACACTGAAGCTTTCTTT | CASSLTGLTDTEAFF
TRBJ2-7 | TRBV5-4 | . | TGTGCCAGCAGCTTGGGTGGCTTAAGTACCTACGAGCAGTACTTC | CASSLGGLSTYEQYF
TRBJ2-5 | TRBV30 | . | TGTGCCTGGAGTGGAGCAGGGTCTCCGACCCAGTACTTC | CAWSGAGSPTQYF
TRBJ1-2 | TRBV5-1 | . | TGCGCCAGCAGCTTGGCTGGGGGGATGGATGGCTACACCTTC | CASSLAGGMDGYTF
TRBJ1-6 | TRBV6-5 | . | TGTGCCAGCAGTTACACACAGGGCCGTTCGAATTCACCCCTCCACTTT | CASSYTQGRSNSPLHF
TRBJ2-2 | TRBV6-1 | TRBD2 | TGTGCCACCCTACAGACTAGCGGGGGCGGGGAGCTGTTTTTT | CATLQTSGGGELFF
TRBJ2-2 | TRBV29-1 | TRBD2 | TGCAGCGTTCAAAGCGGGAGGGGAATGGGCGGGGAGCTGTTTTTT | CSVQSGRGMGGELFF
TRBJ2-1 | TRBV10-2 | . | TGCGCCAGCAGTCGAATTAGTGGCAATGAGCAGTTCTTC | CASSRISGNEQFF
TRBJ2-1 | TRBV4-2 | . | TGTGCCAGCAGCCAAGAGAATCCAGCGAGGTCCAATGAGCAGTTCTTC | CASSQENPARSNEQFF
TRBJ1-2 | TRBV13 | TRBD1 | TGTGCCAGCAACCGACAGGGGGGATCTGGCTACACCTTC | CASNRQGGSGYTF
TRBJ2-1 | TRBV18 | . | TGTGCCAGCTCACCAACAGTAGTATTCTACAATGAGCAGTTCTTC | CASSPTVVFYNEQFF
TRBJ2-3 | TRBV5-5 | TRBD1 | TGTGCCAGCAGCCACCGGACAGGGACGTACACAGATACGCAGTATTTT | CASSHRTGTYTDTQYF
TRBJ1-5 | TRBV6-1 | . | TGTGCCAGCAGTGTTTATAGCAATCAGCCCCAGCATTTT | CASSVYSNQPQHF
TRBJ2-2 | TRBV11-3 | . | TGTGCCAGCAGCCCCAGCACGGGGACCGGGGAGCTGTTTTTT | CASSPSTGTGELFF
TRBJ1-3 | TRBV14 | . | TGTGCCAGCAGCCCGTTACCGGGACTTCAAGACTCTGGAAACACCATATATTTT | CASSPLPGLQDSGNTIYF
TRBJ1-2 | TRBV19 | . | TGTGCCAGTAGTATAGGCCTAATGGGCTACACCTTC | CASSIGLMGYTF
TRBJ2-3 | TRBV27 | TRBD2 | TGTGCCAGCAGGACCCCCAGCGGGGGCAAGAGCACAGATACGCAGTATTTT | CASRTPSGGKSTDTQYF
TRBJ1-1 | TRBV5-1 | TRBD1 | TGCGCCAGCAGCTCCACGACAGGGGATGGGAACACTGAAGCTTTCTTT | CASSSTTGDGNTEAFF
TRBJ2-1 | TRBV4-1 | TRBD2 | TGCGCCAGCAGCCGCGGGGGGGTGGTCCTTCTGGGCAATGAGCAGCTCTTC | CASSRGGVVLLGNEQLF
TRBJ1-2 | TRBV7-8 | . | TGTGCCAGCAGCTTAGGGGGGACCGGGGGTGGCTACACCTTC | CASSLGGTGGGYTF
TRBJ2-1 | TRBV5-4 | TRBD1 | TGTGCCAGCAGCTTGGATGGGACAGGGGTAATCAATGAGCAGTTCTTC | CASSLDGTGVINEQFF
TRBJ2-3 | TRBV4-2 | TRBD1 | TGTGCCAGCAGCCAACAACAAGGGACAGGGGGAGTCACAGATACGCAGTATTTT | CASSQQQGTGGVTDTQYF
TRBJ2-7 | TRBV6-5 | . | TGTGCCAGCAGTTTGGGTAGGCGGGCTCTCCCGTACGAGCAGTACTTC | CASSLGRRALPYEQYF
TRBJ1-5 | TRBV6-6 | . | TGTGCCAGCAGTCCGGGGGATCAGCCCCAGCATTTT | CASSPGDQPQHF
TRBJ1-5 | TRBV2 | TRBD1 | TGTGCCAGCAGTGGACAGGGGTTCAATCAGCCCCAGCATTTT | CASSGQGFNQPQHF
TRBJ1-2 | TRBV2 | . | TGTGCCAGCAATCGGGGGAACTATGGCTACACCTTC | CASNRGNYGYTF
TRBJ2-7 | TRBV6-1 | . | TGTGCCAGCAGTGAAGGCGGAGGGGGCATCGAGCAGTACTTC | CASSEGGGGIEQYF
TRBJ2-3 | TRBV7-3 | . | TGTGCCAGCAGCCCCATGCGGGCAGGGGGCACAGATACGCAGTATTTT | CASSPMRAGGTDTQYF
TRBJ1-1 | TRBV30 | TRBD1 | TGTGCCTGGAGAATCTCGGACAGGGGACGTACTGAGACGAACACTGAAGCTTTCTTT | CAWRISDRGRTETNTEAFF
TRBJ2-7 | TRBV5-1 | TRBD1 | TGCGCCAGCAGCCCGGGACAGGGGGTTTACGAGCAGTACTTC | CASSPGQGVYEQYF
TRBJ2-1 | TRBV4-2 | TRBD2 | TGTGCCAGCAGCCACCGAGGGCTAGCGGGGAGCTCCTACAATGAGCAGTTCTTC | CASSHRGLAGSSYNEQFF
TRBJ2-5 | TRBV5-1 | TRBD2 | TGCGCCAGCAGCTCAAGCGGGGATCAAGAGACCCAGTACTTC | CASSSSGDQETQYF
TRBJ2-3 | TRBV9 | TRBD2 | TGTGCCAGCAGCGTAGAAGTAGCGGGGGGGCCCGCTACGCAGTATTTT | CASSVEVAGGPATQYF
TRBJ2-2 | TRBV7-2 | . | TGTGCCAGCAGCTTAGTAGGGGGCACCGGGGAGCTGTTTTTT | CASSLVGGTGELFF
TRBJ2-4 | TRBV7-7 | . | TGTGCCAGCAGCCCACGCAGACAGCAGTCAAACATTCAGTACTTC | CASSPRRQQSNIQYF
TRBJ1-1 | TRBV5-5 | . | TGTGCCAGCCTCCAAGAATGGGGGCGCGACACTGAAGCTTTCTTT | CASLQEWGRDTEAFF
TRBJ2-3 | TRBV5-1 | TRBD2 | TGCGCCAGCGGGGTAGCGGGGGGACCAGATACGCAGTATTTT | CASGVAGGPDTQYF
TRBJ2-1 | TRBV4-1 | . | TGCGCCAGCAGCCGAACAGGGACCTACAATGAGCAGTTCTTC | CASSRTGTYNEQFF
TRBJ1-2 | TRBV7-9 | TRBD1 | TGTGCCAGCCAGAGTTCGACAGGGGGCTACTACACCTTC | CASQSSTGGYYTF
TRBJ2-7 | TRBV19 | TRBD2 | TGTGCCAGTAGATCTAGCGGGGGCGATTCCTACGAGCAGTACTTC | CASRSSGGDSYEQYF
TRBJ2-5 | TRBV6-6 | . | TGTGCCAGCAGTTACTTGAACTCCCAAGAGACCCAGTACTTC | CASSYLNSQETQYF
TRBJ1-2 | TRBV6-6 | . | TGTGCCGCCAAGCAGGGTGGATACTATGGCTACACCTTC | CAAKQGGYYGYTF
TRBJ2-7 | TRBV5-4 | TRBD1 | TGTGCCAGCAGCTCCAGAGGACAGGCCCAGGACGAGCAGTACTTC | CASSSRGQAQDEQYF